The rows below give T cell receptor beta chains drawn from one sample of a study of T cell changes during pregnancy in multiple sclerosis. Assay: immunoSEQ multiplex PCR; the TCRdb copy retains only in-frame clones and omits some. The profile covers approximately 100,000 clones, with 90% to 95% appearing a single time and 3% to 3.5% taken by the ten largest. Sequences were derived from peripheral blood, sampled after pregnancy. The receptors were sampled from a female donor with multiple sclerosis, enrolled in a pregnancy study. CDR3s leave out the opening cysteine and the closing phenylalanine or tryptophan.

J: TRBJ1-2; V: TRBV6-4; CDR3: ASSVRVREYGYT
J: TRBJ1-2; V: TRBV5-1; CDR3: ASSRTTGNYGYT
J: TRBJ2-2; V: TRBV7-9; CDR3: ASIATSGGARTGELF
J: TRBJ1-5; V: TRBV7-2; CDR3: ASSPTGDQPQH
J: TRBJ2-2; V: TRBV5-1; CDR3: ASSSHLTGQGRDTGELF
J: TRBJ2-3; V: TRBV2; CDR3: ASTRTSTDTQY
J: TRBJ2-3; V: TRBV6-1; CDR3: ASSEISAGGTDTQY
J: TRBJ2-2; V: TRBV28; CDR3: ASKPSRLPATGELF
J: TRBJ1-5; V: TRBV6-5; CDR3: ASSYSGTGDNQPQH
J: TRBJ1-5; V: TRBV6-1; CDR3: ASWGTEGGPQH
J: TRBJ1-6; V: TRBV5-1; CDR3: ASSPDGGRGSPLH
J: TRBJ2-5; V: TRBV11-2; CDR3: ASSLDPGGLTQY
J: TRBJ2-3; V: TRBV2; CDR3: ASRVILAGHRTDTQY
J: TRBJ1-6; V: TRBV5-6; CDR3: ASSSRGSPLH
J: TRBJ2-7; V: TRBV4-1; CDR3: ASSQEGASGGSSYEQY
J: TRBJ2-1; V: TRBV19; CDR3: ASRHPGERNEQF
J: TRBJ2-1; V: TRBV15; CDR3: ATSRGSGMGEQF
J: TRBJ1-2; V: TRBV19; CDR3: ASGTLYGYT
J: TRBJ2-2; V: TRBV30; CDR3: AWSRGQGATTGELF
J: TRBJ2-5; V: TRBV7-9; CDR3: ASSLVPVQETQY
J: TRBJ2-7; V: TRBV11-2; CDR3: ASSVAEQGYEQY
J: TRBJ2-2; V: TRBV7-9; CDR3: ASSSGGGNTGELF
J: TRBJ2-2; V: TRBV7-9; CDR3: ASSPTDRGITGELF
J: TRBJ2-5; V: TRBV7-3; CDR3: ASSPEISGGSETQY
J: TRBJ2-7; V: TRBV5-5; CDR3: ASSMDRGLYEQY
J: TRBJ2-1; V: TRBV6-4; CDR3: ASSGSSGGASDEQF
J: TRBJ2-1; V: TRBV11-2; CDR3: ASSLGRVNEQF
J: TRBJ1-1; V: TRBV5-1; CDR3: ASSFEGRTEAF
J: TRBJ2-5; V: TRBV30; CDR3: AWSVRDRETQY
J: TRBJ1-2; V: TRBV29-1; CDR3: SDQTDNYGYT
J: TRBJ2-1; V: TRBV11-1; CDR3: ASSLGGLAPHEQF
J: TRBJ2-3; V: TRBV6-6; CDR3: ASRPTSGDTQY
J: TRBJ1-3; V: TRBV4-1; CDR3: ASSPYRGLAGNTIY
J: TRBJ1-2; V: TRBV5-6; CDR3: ASSLAHRSLRYGYT
J: TRBJ1-2; V: TRBV29-1; CDR3: SVESERQGMGGYT
J: TRBJ2-5; V: TRBV29-1; CDR3: SVRTGGETQY